Each of the 10 T cell receptor beta chains below was sequenced from the same sample in a study of blood T cells in healthy people across ages. A second PCR, run for about 7 to 11 cycles, used a sample-barcoded 5' primer plus a J-beta primer mix. One entry per CDR3 protein, called by TCRdb with MiXCR from the 5' RACE reads. Of about 940,000 distinct CDR3 sequences detected, 40% to 60% appear once; the ten largest clones hold over 10%. Sequencing was done on a sample of blood. All receptors derive from a young man in good health.

The chain recombines TRBV11-2 with TRBJ1-2; D possibly corresponds to TRBD1 (6 bases). The CDR3 consists of 16 residues. V lost 1 base, J lost 3 bases, and 15 bases lay in between. In germline, CDR1 is SGHAT, CDR2 FQNNGV. Here the CDR3 reads CASSLGRQGTDYGYTF. Here the CDR3 DNA reads TGTGCCAGCAGCTTAGGTCGCCAGGGGACTGACTATGGCTACACCTTC.

This clonotype turned up a few times. One base away lies a much larger clone, so this may be a sequencing read error. The chain has TRBV12-3 or TRBV12-4 and TRBJ2-4; 7 bases match TRBD2. The end of the DNA is better explained by TRBJ2-7, so the J call may be wrong. The CDR3 covers 14 residues. CDR3 DNA sequence: TGTGCCAGCAGTTCGCGGGGGATAGACTACGAGCAGTACTTC. Protein: CASSSRGIDYEQYF.

The chain employs TRBV7-9 and TRBJ2-3, with 7 bases that match TRBD2. Germline assignment: CDR1 SEHNR and CDR2 FQNEAQ (reference sequence). This CDR3 is built from 16 residues. Trimming cost V 5 bases and J 1 base; bases outside gene matches: 9. The CDR3 sequence is CASSPWGGLRTDTQYF. The DNA of the CDR3 is TGTGCCAGCAGCCCGTGGGGGGGTTTGCGCACAGATACGCAGTATTTT.

This clonotype occurred once. The CDR3 coding sequence is TGTGCCAGCAGCTTAGATCAGAGGCAGAGGGCTACAAATGAGCAGTTCTTC. Residues: CASSLDQRQRATNEQFF. The chain combines TRBV11-2 with TRBJ2-1, with TRBD2 as a possible D gene (5 bases). Per the germline V gene, CDR1 is SGHAT and CDR2 is FQNNGV. The CDR3 has 17 amino acids. V lost 0 bases to trimming and J lost 7 bases, with 19 bases between them.

This clonotype has just a few counts. The chain combines TRBV5-1 with TRBJ2-7; D may be TRBD2 (5 bases). Germline loops: CDR1 SGHRS, CDR2 YFSETQ. Trimming left V 0 bases short and J 2 bases short, with 12 bases between. This CDR3 has 15 residues. Here the CDR3 DNA reads TGCGCCAGCAGCTTGGTTGGGGAGCCCGCCTACGAGCAGTACTTC. It specifies CASSLVGEPAYEQYF.

The chain employs TRBV10-3 and TRBJ1-4; D uncertain. Germline assignment: CDR1 ENHRY and CDR2 SYGVKD. Trimming pared 6 bases from V and 6 bases from J, leaving 17 bases between. CDR3 size: 15 residues. CDR3 DNA: TGTGCCATCAGCAAAGATGCTGGGCGGTATGAAAAACTGTTTTTT. As protein: CAISKDAGRYEKLFF.

This chain joins TRBV27 and TRBJ2-1; perhaps D is TRBD1 or TRBD2 (5 bases each). Germline CDR1 reads MNHEY; CDR2 reads SMNVEV (reference sequence). Between the trimmed V and J ends, which lost 2 bases and 7 bases, there was a span of 12 bases. The CDR3 totals 14 residues. Here the CDR3 DNA reads TGTGCCAGCAGTTTACAGGGACGGGCTAATGAGCAGTTCTTC. Amino acids: CASSLQGRANEQFF.

This clonotype has more than one count but fewer than ten. The chain couples TRBV20-1 to TRBJ1-2; unclear D gene. The ends were cut back, 3 bases at V and 0 bases at J, with 14 bases in the middle. The CDR3 runs 15 residues. Germline CDR1 and CDR2: DFQATT and SNEGSKA (reference sequence). The CDR3 coding sequence is TGCAGTGCTAGTGCCACGGGAATGGCTAACTATGGCTACACCTTC. This sequence encodes CSASATGMANYGYTF.

The rearrangement links TRBV2 to TRBJ2-1; D is ambiguous. The V gene's germline CDR1 is SNHLY and CDR2 FYNNEI. The V gene lost 1 base and the J gene lost 10 bases, with 11 bases spanning the gap. The CDR3 length is 13 residues. CDR3 DNA: TGTGCCAGCAGTGAAGAGGGTTTTGACGAGCAGTTCTTC. It codes for CASSEEGFDEQFF. The variable domain in full, completed from reference TRBV2 and TRBJ2-1, reads EPEVTQTPSHQVTQMGQEVILRCVPISNHLYFYWYRQILGQKVEFLVSFYNNEISEKSEIFDDQFSVERPDGSNFTLKIRSTKLEDSAMYFCASSEEGFDEQFFGPGTRLTVL.

The chain has TRBV6-2 or TRBV6-3 and TRBJ2-5; 12 nucleotides match TRBD1. CDR3 length: 14 residues. The J segment lost 6 bases and the V segment lost 8 bases, leaving 7 bases of the junction unmatched. Germline-derived CDR1 and CDR2 are MNHEY and SVGEGT. The CDR3 spells CASHGTGGTKTQYF. CDR3 sequence (DNA): TGTGCCAGCCACGGGACAGGGGGCACAAAGACCCAGTACTTC.